Sequencing of this TCR beta chain was carried out in a study of beta chain features in type 1 diabetes. Germline V CDR1 and CDR2: SGHNT, YENEEA. This CDR3 is 13 amino acids long. V gave up 2 bases and J gave up 4 bases; unmatched junction bases: 0. Expressed TCRB transcripts were sequenced after all isolated RNA was converted to cDNA. The repertoire was sequenced with immunoSEQ multiplex PCR; TCRdb's copy has only in-frame clones and lacks some. The table lists about 620,000 clones, about a sixth of them singletons. The sequenced sample was naive CD4+ T cells from blood. The chain links TRBV11-3 to TRBJ1-2, with 8 bases matching TRBD1. This TCR was recovered from a man between 18 and 29 years old in good health. The CDR3 region has the DNA TGTGCCAGCAGCTTAACAGGGGGCTATGGCTACACCTTC. As protein: CASSLTGGYGYTF. Based on the CDR3 plus reference TRBV11-3 and TRBJ1-2, the full variable domain is EAGVVQSPRYKIIEKKQPVAFWCNPISGHNTLYWYLQNLGQGPELLIRYENEEAVDDSQLPKDRFSAERLKGVDSTLKIQPAELGDSAVYLCASSLTGGYGYTFGSGTRLTVV.